These 15 T cell receptor beta chains were all obtained from the same sample, sequenced in a study of T cells in Graves' hyperthyroidism and ophthalmopathy. The TCR beta CDR3 regions underwent amplification using RNA transcripts as the source. Primed by the HTBI set, a first-round RT-PCR was run on the TCR CDR3. TCRdb reprocessed the multiplex PCR reads via MiXCR and lists one record per CDR3 protein. Of around 340,000 distinct CDR3 sequences listed, around a fifth were seen once; the top ten hold around half. Sequenced input: blood. Receptor source: a woman in her forties or fifties with Graves' hyperthyroidism.

This clonotype has ten or more counts. The rearrangement links TRBV28 to TRBJ2-3; tentatively, D is TRBD1 (5 bases). Germline CDR1 MDHEN, CDR2 SYDVKM. The CDR3 runs 15 residues. Trimming shortened V by 5 bases and J by 1 base, and 13 bases separated the two germline ends. The CDR3 loop reads CASSRTLGGTDTQYF. CDR3 nucleotide sequence: TGTGCCAGCAGTCGGACACTTGGGGGCACAGATACGCAGTATTTT.

Many counts were recorded for this clonotype. This chain links TRBV7-9 with TRBJ2-3; TRBD1 matches at 9 bases. The ends lost 5 bases at V and 2 bases at J; junction bases unmatched: 5. The CDR3 consists of 15 residues. CDR1 and CDR2 (germline): SEHNR, FQNEAQ (reference sequence). The chain's CDR3 is CASSQTGGNTDTQYF. The CDR3, as DNA: TGTGCCAGCAGCCAGACAGGGGGGAACACAGATACGCAGTATTTT.

At least ten counts were recorded for this clonotype. The chain combines TRBV28 with TRBJ2-2; 7 nucleotides match TRBD2. J lost 5 bases, V lost 7 bases, and 4 bases had no gene match. This CDR3 is built from 13 residues. CDR1 and CDR2 from the germline V gene are MDHEN and SYDVKM. The CDR3 nucleotides are TGTGCCAGCATCGCGGGAGATACCGGGGAGCTGTTTTTT. This translates into CASIAGDTGELFF. Full variable domain (remainder filled in from reference TRBV28 and TRBJ2-2): DVKVTQSSRYLVKRTGEKVFLECVQDMDHENMFWYRQDPGLGLRLIYFSYDVKMKEKGDIPEGYSVSREKKERFSLILESASTNQTSMYLCASIAGDTGELFFGEGSRLTVL.

This clonotype was counted many times. The V and J genes are TRBV7-9 and TRBJ2-5, with TRBD2 matching over 11 bases. Germline V CDR1 and CDR2: SEHNR, FQNEAQ (reference sequence). Losses at the gene ends were 2 bases for V and 1 base for J; bases not matched to a gene: 6. The CDR3 has 17 amino acids. CDR3 region: CASSLSGTSGSQETQYF. The CDR3 bases are TGTGCCAGCAGCTTAAGTGGGACTAGCGGATCCCAAGAGACCCAGTACTTC.

This clonotype was counted ten times or more. The rearrangement links TRBV11-2 to TRBJ2-7, with TRBD2 as a possible D gene (7 bases). Per the germline V gene, CDR1 is SGHAT and CDR2 is FQNNGV. The CDR3 covers 15 residues. Trimming removed 4 bases from V and 2 bases from J, with 15 bases in between. The CDR3 region has the DNA TGTGCCAGCAGCTCCCCCCGGGGGGCACCCTACGAGCAGTACTTC. Translated, it gives CASSSPRGAPYEQYF.

In this sample, this clonotype turned up a few times. This clone may be a read error of a much larger clone one base away. This sequence joins TRBV28 and TRBJ2-1, with 9 bases aligning to TRBD2. This CDR3 has 13 amino acids. From germline, CDR1 is MDHEN and CDR2 SYDVKM. CDR3 region: CASGLAGVNEQFF. The CDR3, as DNA: TGTGCCAGCGGTTTAGCGGGAGTAAATGAGCAGTTCTTC.

This clonotype has ten or more counts. The chain recombines TRBV28 with TRBJ2-3; no firm D call. V was shortened by 2 bases and J by 0 bases, with 6 bases between the two germline ends. Germline V gene lookup returns CDR1 MDHEN and CDR2 SYDVKM. This CDR3 has 14 residues. This CDR3 reads CASSLAISTDTQYF. As DNA, the CDR3 is TGTGCCAGCAGTTTAGCCATTAGCACAGATACGCAGTATTTT.

This clonotype was seen repeatedly, ten times or more. The J gene is TRBJ2-7, the V gene TRBV12-3 or TRBV12-4; the match to TRBD1 covers 7 bases. The trim removed 5 bases at V and 0 bases at J, leaving 16 bases unmatched. This CDR3 has 18 residues. This CDR3 reads CASSPGTAIWESSYEQYF. CDR3 bases: TGTGCCAGCAGTCCCGGGACAGCCATATGGGAGAGCTCCTACGAGCAGTACTTC.

This clonotype was recorded at least ten times. This rearrangement joins TRBV28 to TRBJ1-2; 9 nucleotides match TRBD1. V lost 5 bases to trimming and J lost 5 bases; unmatched junction nucleotides: 9. Germline CDR1 reads MDHEN; CDR2 reads SYDVKM. The CDR3 spans 15 residues. CDR3 protein: CASSPPGTGSYGYTF. The CDR3 nucleotides are TGTGCCAGCAGTCCGCCCGGGACAGGGTCGTATGGCTACACCTTC.

This clonotype was recorded at least ten times. This chain connects TRBV5-5 to TRBJ2-3; 7 bases map to TRBD2. The CDR3 is made up of 16 amino acids. Germline V lookup: CDR1 SGHKS, CDR2 YYEKEE (reference sequence). With V trimmed by 4 bases and J by 0 bases, 8 bases remained unmatched. CDR3 loop: CASSPIAGPSTDTQYF. The DNA for the CDR3 is TGTGCCAGCAGCCCTATAGCGGGTCCTAGCACAGATACGCAGTATTTT.

This clonotype was recorded at least ten times. The chain uses TRBV30 and TRBJ2-1; no clear D gene. V lost 0 bases, J lost 2 bases, and 8 bases lay in between. CDR3 size: 14 residues. In germline, CDR1 is GTSNPN, CDR2 SVGIG (reference sequence). DNA of the CDR3: TGTGCCTGGAGTGTTGGAGCAACCTACAATGAGCAGTTCTTC. This codes for CAWSVGATYNEQFF. Full variable domain (missing parts from reference TRBV30 and TRBJ2-1): SQTIHQWPATLVQPVGSPLSLECTVEGTSNPNLYWYRQAAGRGLQLLFYSVGIGQISSEVPQNLSASRPQDRQFILSSKKLLLSDSGFYLCAWSVGATYNEQFFGPGTRLTVL.

This clonotype was counted only a few times. V usage is TRBV25-1 and J usage is TRBJ1-2; D gene uncertain. Trimming removed 4 bases from V and 3 bases from J, with 9 bases in between. CDR3 length: 13 residues. The germline CDR1 and CDR2 sequences are MGHDK and SYGVNS. The CDR3 DNA is TGTGCCAGCAGTGTCAACGGATACTATGGCTACACCTTC. Its protein is CASSVNGYYGYTF.

This clonotype has ten or more counts. The gene calls are TRBV30 and TRBJ2-7; D could derive from TRBD1 or TRBD2 (6 bases each). With 0 bases removed from V and 7 bases from J, the gap between germline ends came to 19 bases. The CDR3 contains 15 residues. Germline V gene sequence: CDR1 GTSNPN, CDR2 SVGIG (reference sequence). In nucleotides, the CDR3 is TGTGCCTGGAGTGTAGGTCCGGGGGACACGGGGGAGCAGTACTTC. Amino acids: CAWSVGPGDTGEQYF.

This clonotype showed up many times. The V call is TRBV7-9, the J call TRBJ1-4; perhaps TRBD1 as D (5 bases). Germline CDR1 SEHNR, CDR2 FQNEAQ (reference sequence). CDR3 length equals 13 residues. V lost 3 bases, J lost 5 bases, and 7 bases lay in between. The CDR3 DNA reads as TGTGCCAGCAGCTTGACAGCAAATGAAAAACTGTTTTTT. Residues: CASSLTANEKLFF.

This clonotype was detected many times. The chain carries TRBV7-8 and TRBJ2-1; the D call may be TRBD1 or TRBD2 (5 bases each). The V end lost 3 bases, the J end lost 0 bases, and 6 bases lay between the germline ends. CDR3 length equals 14 residues. Germline V gives CDR1 SGHVS, CDR2 FQNEAQ. This CDR3 reads CASSLGVSYNEQFF. The CDR3 DNA follows: TGTGCCAGCAGCTTGGGGGTCTCCTACAATGAGCAGTTCTTC.